This T cell receptor (beta chain) was recovered during a study of blood T cell repertoires in COVID-19. CDR3 length: 12 residues. Germline loops: CDR1 SGHDN, CDR2 FVKESK. V dropped 3 bases and J dropped 5 bases, with 7 bases sitting between them. Authors' data handling: Amplification of reference gene primers provided the estimated nucleated cell counts. Sequencing used immunoSEQ multiplex PCR; TCRdb keeps in-frame clones, though not all of them. For V, J and clone size, that table is used; D and trimming come from the DNA. The sample records roughly 190,000 clones, nearly 90% being singletons. The chain is built from TRBV14 and TRBJ1-1; D gene ambiguous. This sequence originates from a woman in her 40s who had recovered from COVID-19. Sequencing was done on a sample of peripheral blood. Here the CDR3 DNA reads TGTGCCAGCAGCCATTTCGGGACTGAAGCTTTCTTT. This codes for CASSHFGTEAFF. Using reference TRBV14 and TRBJ1-1 for the parts outside the CDR3, the full variable domain is EAGVTQFPSHSVIEKGQTVTLRCDPISGHDNLYWYRRVMGKEIKFLLHFVKESKQDESGMPNNRFLAERTGGTYSTLKVQPAELEDSGVYFCASSHFGTEAFFGQGTRLTVV.